This entry lists 18 T cell receptor beta chains sequenced from one sample in a study of blood T cell repertoires in COVID-19. The repertoire was sequenced with immunoSEQ multiplex PCR; TCRdb's copy has only in-frame clones and lacks some. The sample yields nearly 80,000 clones, about nine tenths seen once. Sequenced: peripheral blood. These receptors were collected from a woman of 80 years or more with acute or convalescent COVID-19.

The chain employs TRBV20-1 and TRBJ2-3, with 12 positions matching TRBD2. V dropped 3 bases and J dropped 4; count of bases not matched to a gene: 2. Germline V gene data show CDR1 as DFQATT and CDR2 as SNEGSKA (reference sequence). There are 14 residues in the CDR3. CDR3 DNA sequence: TGCAGTGCTAGTCTAGCGGGAGGGTCAGATACGCAGTATTTT. Protein: CSASLAGGSDTQYF.

J is TRBJ2-3 and V is TRBV19, with D possibly TRBD2 on 5 matching bases. The CDR3 runs to 14 residues. From germline, CDR1 is LNHDA and CDR2 SQIVND (reference sequence). V dropped 3 bases and J dropped 6 bases, with 13 bases sitting between them. The CDR3 nucleotides read TGTGCCAGTAGTATGGGGAGTAGTGCGGATACGCAGTATTTT. It encodes CASSMGSSADTQYF.

This chain joins TRBV18 and TRBJ1-1, with 10 nucleotides matching TRBD1. Trimming at V came to 4 bases and at J to 0 bases, leaving 5 bases not matched to a gene. The CDR3 loop spans 16 amino acids. Per germline, CDR1 KGHSH and CDR2 LQKENI. The CDR3 region is CASSLGTGDMNTEAFF. CDR3 nucleotides: TGTGCCAGCTCACTAGGGACAGGGGATATGAACACTGAAGCTTTCTTT. Variable domain in full (rest from reference TRBV18 and TRBJ1-1): NAGVMQNPRHLVRRRGQEARLRCSPMKGHSHVYWYRQLPEEGLKFMVYLQKENIIDESGMPKERFSAEFPKEGPSILRIQQVVRGDSAAYFCASSLGTGDMNTEAFFGQGTRLTVV.

V usage is TRBV5-5 and J usage is TRBJ2-7; 10 nucleotides align to TRBD1. Germline lookup yields CDR1 SGHKS and CDR2 YYEKEE (reference sequence). J was trimmed by 12 bases and V by 4 bases; bases with no gene match: 10. The CDR3 has 13 amino acids. The CDR3 DNA is TGTGCCAGCAGCCCGGGACAGGGGTACGGGGGGTACTTC. Translation: CASSPGQGYGGYF.

The rearrangement uses TRBV18 and TRBJ1-1, with D possibly TRBD1 on 5 matching bases. Germline values: CDR1 KGHSH, CDR2 LQKENI. With 3 bases removed from V and 5 bases from J, the gap between germline ends came to 19 bases. This CDR3 spans 16 amino acids. The CDR3 loop is CASSPATGGRGTEAFF. The DNA of the CDR3 is TGTGCCAGCTCACCCGCAACCGGGGGACGAGGGACTGAAGCTTTCTTT.

The chain is built from TRBV6-1 and TRBJ1-4; D is unclear. The CDR3 covers 13 residues. Trimming shortened V by 2 bases and J by 4 bases, and 5 bases separated the two germline ends. CDR1 and CDR2 from the germline V gene are MNHNS and SASEGT. DNA of the CDR3: TGTGCCAGCAGTGAACAGATTAATGAAAAACTGTTTTTT. Residues: CASSEQINEKLFF.

The chain couples TRBV7-6 to TRBJ2-3; TRBD2 might be the D (6 bases). The CDR3 runs to 16 residues. Trimming cost V 5 bases and J 2 bases, with 17 bases left between them. Germline V CDR1 and CDR2: SGHVS, FNYEAQ. CDR3 nucleotides: TGTGCCAGCAGCGTTGGTTTGCGGGGCCCCACAGATACGCAGTATTTT. This codes for CASSVGLRGPTDTQYF.

This rearrangement joins TRBV28 to TRBJ2-2; TRBD2 matches at 8 bases. The V gene end was trimmed by 5 bases and the J gene end by 4 bases; junction bases not matched to a gene: 3. Germline CDR1 MDHEN, CDR2 SYDVKM. There are 14 residues in the CDR3. CDR3 in amino acids: CASSDLAGTGELFF. The CDR3 DNA reads as TGTGCCAGCAGTGATCTAGCGGGCACCGGGGAGCTGTTTTTT. Using reference TRBV28 and TRBJ2-2 for the parts outside the CDR3, the full variable domain is DVKVTQSSRYLVKRTGEKVFLECVQDMDHENMFWYRQDPGLGLRLIYFSYDVKMKEKGDIPEGYSVSREKKERFSLILESASTNQTSMYLCASSDLAGTGELFFGEGSRLTVL.

The chain carries TRBV9 and TRBJ1-2; possible D gene TRBD1, 5 bases. The CDR3 runs 14 residues. The germline V gene encodes CDR1 SGDLS and CDR2 YYNGEE. V was cut by 0 bases and J by 5 bases, with 11 bases left in between. CDR3 sequence reads: CASSVDQGGYGYTF. Written as DNA, the CDR3 is TGTGCCAGCAGCGTAGACCAGGGTGGTTATGGCTACACCTTC. The full variable domain, its missing parts supplied by reference TRBV9 and TRBJ1-2, is DSGVTQTPKHLITATGQRVTLRCSPRSGDLSVYWYQQSLDQGLQFLIQYYNGEERAKGNILERFSAQQFPDLHSELNLSSLELGDSALYFCASSVDQGGYGYTFGSGTRLTVV.

The rearrangement uses TRBV15 and TRBJ1-1; 7 bases agree with TRBD1. J lost 6 bases, V lost 1 base, and 8 bases had no gene match. Per the germline V gene, CDR1 is LNHNV and CDR2 is YYDKDF (reference sequence). The CDR3 loop spans 15 amino acids. CDR3 coding DNA: TGTGCCACCAGCAGAGCCCAGACAGGGATGGCTGAAGCTTTCTTT. It is translated as CATSRAQTGMAEAFF.

The chain links TRBV18 to TRBJ1-1, with a weak D call TRBD1 (5 bases). CDR3 length: 14 amino acids. Germline V lookup: CDR1 KGHSH, CDR2 LQKENI. The V end was cut by 6 bases, the J end by 1 base, with 12 bases between. The CDR3 is CASSRGRSNTEAFF. The CDR3 DNA reads as TGTGCCAGCTCGCGGGGACGGTCGAACACTGAAGCTTTCTTT. The variable domain in full, completed from reference TRBV18 and TRBJ1-1, reads NAGVMQNPRHLVRRRGQEARLRCSPMKGHSHVYWYRQLPEEGLKFMVYLQKENIIDESGMPKERFSAEFPKEGPSILRIQQVVRGDSAAYFCASSRGRSNTEAFFGQGTRLTVV.

The chain has TRBV4-2 and TRBJ1-4; D unclear. Trimming stripped 6 bases from V and 3 bases from J, with 14 bases between. The length of the CDR3 is 15 residues. Germline V gene lookup returns CDR1 LGHNA and CDR2 YNFKEQ. The CDR3 DNA reads TGTGCCAGCAGGGTCGGGGTCCAAGCTAATGAAAAACTGTTTTTT. Translated, it gives CASRVGVQANEKLFF.

This chain uses TRBV28 with TRBJ2-2; the D is unclear. CDR1 and CDR2 from the germline V gene are MDHEN and SYDVKM. Trimming stripped 6 bases from V and 2 bases from J, with 10 bases between. CDR3 size: 14 residues. The CDR3 spells CASSPGSNTGELFF. The CDR3 nucleotides read TGTGCCAGCAGCCCAGGATCCAACACCGGGGAGCTGTTTTTT.

The CDR3 here is CASSRDSQNYGYTF. CDR3 nucleotides: TGTGCCAGCAGCAGGGACAGCCAGAACTATGGCTACACCTTC. The chain employs TRBV7-2 and TRBJ1-2; 7 nucleotides match TRBD1. CDR3 length: 14 residues. Germline V gene data show CDR1 as SGHTA and CDR2 as FQGNSA. V lost 5 bases and J lost 2; bases outside the gene matches: 5.

J is TRBJ1-2 and V is TRBV19; TRBD1 aligns across 9 bases. The J segment lost 8 bases and the V segment lost 3 bases, leaving 16 bases of the junction unmatched. This CDR3 spans 17 amino acids. Germline CDR1 is LNHDA and CDR2 is SQIVND (reference sequence). CDR3 DNA: TGTGCCAGTAGTATGACCCGGGGACAGGGAATCAACCACGGCTACACCTTC. It translates to CASSMTRGQGINHGYTF.

The rearrangement links TRBV18 to TRBJ1-2; no firm D call. The CDR3 sequence is 13 residues long. Looked up from germline, CDR1 is KGHSH and CDR2 is LQKENI. Trimming stripped 3 bases from V and 8 bases from J, with 13 bases between. The CDR3 DNA reads as TGTGCCAGCTCACCGCGTCCGGGCGGGGGCTACACCTTC. Its protein product is CASSPRPGGGYTF.

The chain has TRBV5-4 and TRBJ2-7, with D hard to call. The germline V gene encodes CDR1 SGHNT and CDR2 YYREEE (reference sequence). The CDR3 sequence is 14 residues long. The V and J ends lost 0 bases and 3 bases respectively, with 10 bases between them. CDR3 in amino acids: CASSLDNRDYEQYF. CDR3 nucleotides: TGTGCCAGCAGCTTGGATAATCGAGACTACGAGCAGTACTTC. Full variable domain (remainder filled in from reference TRBV5-4 and TRBJ2-7): ETGVTQSPTHLIKTRGQQVTLRCSSQSGHNTVSWYQQALGQGPQFIFQYYREEENGRGNFPPRFSGLQFPNYSSELNVNALELDDSALYLCASSLDNRDYEQYFGPGTRLTVT.

The V gene is TRBV11-3, the J gene TRBJ2-6, with 11 bases fitting TRBD1. CDR1 is SGHNT, CDR2 YENEEA, per germline. The CDR3 is made up of 15 amino acids. Unmatched junction bases numbered 6, after V lost 6 bases and J lost 8 bases. The CDR3 DNA reads TGTGCCAGCAGTCTGGGGACAGGGGGGACCAACGTCCTGACTTTC. It is translated as CASSLGTGGTNVLTF.